The 7 T cell receptor beta chains below come from one sample, sequenced in a study of T-cell reconstitution after alpha-beta-depleted transplantation in children (dated by TCRdb to 2016 to 2018). The treatment or condition label, read with the paper, signifies: allogeneic hematopoietic cell transplantation with graft depleted of TCRalphabeta T cells and CD19 B cells. Libraries were prepared through PCR. The listed sequencing device is Illumina HiSeq 2500. TCR library preparation used molecular barcoding, with unique molecular identifiers applied to normalize quantification of the TCRbeta repertoire. Through fastp at Q25 and MiXCR, TCRdb rebuilt clones from the public reads, retaining in-frame beta chains. Every distinct CDR3 protein forms one entry, paired with its most common genes and DNA. The sample table contains about a million distinct CDR3 sequences; only one count was recorded for about 29% of them. The ten largest clones take up 28% of the sample.

The material was PBMCs, mostly from graft donor cells, obtained 360 days after TCRalphabeta/CD19-depleted stem cell transplant. The receptors here all came from a boy under two years old who had a stem cell transplant for SCID, so the T cells may come from the graft donor.

The chain links TRBV7-9 to TRBJ2-5; 10 bases map to TRBD2. Unmatched junction bases numbered 3, after V lost 2 bases and J lost 0 bases. There are 16 residues in the CDR3. Germline loops: CDR1 SEHNR, CDR2 FQNEAQ (reference sequence). This CDR3 is CASSLRGTSDQETQYF. Here the CDR3 DNA reads TGTGCCAGCAGCTTACGGGGGACTAGCGACCAAGAGACCCAGTACTTC.

The chain uses TRBV28 and TRBJ2-2; D uncertain. The CDR3 totals 15 residues. Germline-derived CDR1 and CDR2 are MDHEN and SYDVKM. Deletions cut 6 bases from V and 1 base from J, with 12 bases between. CDR3 nucleotides: TGTGCCAGCAGCCCCGCGGAATTGAACACCGGGGAGCTGTTTTTT. Translated: CASSPAELNTGELFF. Full variable domain (outside the CDR3, taken from reference TRBV28 and TRBJ2-2): DVKVTQSSRYLVKRTGEKVFLECVQDMDHENMFWYRQDPGLGLRLIYFSYDVKMKEKGDIPEGYSVSREKKERFSLILESASTNQTSMYLCASSPAELNTGELFFGEGSRLTVL.

The chain links TRBV5-1 to TRBJ1-1; no clear D. Germline CDR1 is SGHRS and CDR2 is YFSETQ. The CDR3 contains 14 residues. Trimming removed 0 bases at V and 7 bases at J, with 13 bases between. This chain's CDR3 is CASSLGDTRLEAFF. CDR3 bases: TGCGCCAGCAGCTTGGGCGACACCAGACTTGAAGCTTTCTTT.

The chain uses TRBV5-1 and TRBJ2-7, with TRBD1 as a possible D gene (5 bases). The germline V gene encodes CDR1 SGHRS and CDR2 YFSETQ. V was pared by 4 bases and J by 0 bases, with 14 bases between. This CDR3 has 15 residues. CDR3 amino acids: CASSHGSGYSYEQYF. The DNA for the CDR3 is TGCGCCAGCAGCCACGGGTCAGGGTACTCCTACGAGCAGTACTTC.

There are a few counts of this clonotype. The chain joins TRBV5-1 to TRBJ2-1, with 8 bases lining up with TRBD2. Germline values: CDR1 SGHRS, CDR2 YFSETQ. Trimming cost V 4 bases and J 1 base; bases outside gene matches: 7. The CDR3 runs to 16 residues. CDR3 in amino acids: CASSPRSSGSYNEQFF. CDR3 nucleotides: TGCGCCAGCAGCCCGAGATCTAGCGGGTCCTACAATGAGCAGTTCTTC.

The CDR3 loop reads CASSQPTGTGVYEQYF. CDR3 DNA: TGCGCCAGCAGCCAACCTACCGGGACAGGGGTGTACGAGCAGTACTTC. This chain links TRBV4-1 with TRBJ2-7; 10 bases match TRBD1. Trimming took 2 bases from V and 4 from J; bases not matched to a gene: 8. The CDR3 extends over 16 amino acids. Germline V gene data show CDR1 as MGHRA and CDR2 as YSYEKL.

The chain has TRBV5-1 and TRBJ1-1, with D unresolved. The CDR3 consists of 16 residues. Germline V gene lookup returns CDR1 SGHRS and CDR2 YFSETQ. The V gene lost 0 bases and the J gene lost 10 bases, with 22 bases spanning the gap. CDR3 nucleotide sequence: TGCGCCAGCAGCTTGGGTTCGGCAGACCCTTCACTTGGAGCTTTCTTT. The encoded protein is CASSLGSADPSLGAFF.